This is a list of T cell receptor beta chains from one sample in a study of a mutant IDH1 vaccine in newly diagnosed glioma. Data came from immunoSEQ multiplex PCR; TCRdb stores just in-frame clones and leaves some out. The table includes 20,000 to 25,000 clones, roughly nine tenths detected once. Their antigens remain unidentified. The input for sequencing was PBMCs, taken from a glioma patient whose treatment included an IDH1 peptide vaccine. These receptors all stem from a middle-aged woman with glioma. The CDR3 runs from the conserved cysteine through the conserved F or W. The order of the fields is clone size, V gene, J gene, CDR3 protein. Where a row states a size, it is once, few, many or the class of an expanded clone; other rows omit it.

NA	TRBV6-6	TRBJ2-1	CASGLSEQFF
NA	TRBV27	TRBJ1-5	CASIFLWTGLPNQPQHF
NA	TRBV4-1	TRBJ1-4	CASSRALYEKLFF
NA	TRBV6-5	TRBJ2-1	CASSLLGGSVSNEQFF
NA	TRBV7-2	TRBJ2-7	CASSLAWTLEQYF
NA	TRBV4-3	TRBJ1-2	CASSQNGQGSSYGYTF
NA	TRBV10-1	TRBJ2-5	CASSESGGSETQYF
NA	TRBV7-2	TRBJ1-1	CASSLEARKEAFF
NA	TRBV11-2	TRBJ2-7	CASNIPGHSYEQYF
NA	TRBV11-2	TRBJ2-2	CASSVLQGSGELFF
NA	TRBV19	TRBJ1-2	CASSMRPDKSGYTF
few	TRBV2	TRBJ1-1	CASSPLSVSEAFF
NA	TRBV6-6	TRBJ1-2	CASSYSIESGYTF
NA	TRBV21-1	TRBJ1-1	CASSRGGRGETEAFF
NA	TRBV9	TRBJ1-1	CASSVAYNTEAFF
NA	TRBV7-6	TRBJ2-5	CASSLRASGIQETQYF
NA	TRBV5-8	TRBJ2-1	CASSPGGSSYNEQFF
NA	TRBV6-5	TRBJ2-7	CASSQTGNEQYF
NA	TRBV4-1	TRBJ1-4	CASSQDAGDEKLFF
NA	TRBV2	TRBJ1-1	CASSVLGVAEAFF
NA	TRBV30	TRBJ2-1	CAWSVLRTSGRAAYNEQFF
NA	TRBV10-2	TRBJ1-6	CATRGQGTNSPLHF
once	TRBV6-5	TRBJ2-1	CASSPWTSTFAEQFF
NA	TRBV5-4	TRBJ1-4	CASSVDGLEKLFF
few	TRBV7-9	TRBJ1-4	CASSSPRRGEKLFF
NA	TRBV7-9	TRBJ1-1	CASSFGSSNTEAFF
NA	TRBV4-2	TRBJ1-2	CASSQASGGEVYGYTF
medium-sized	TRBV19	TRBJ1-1	CAGGTGVEAFF
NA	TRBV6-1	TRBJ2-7	CASRTLFYEQYF
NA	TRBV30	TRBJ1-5	CAWNGGYSNQPQHF
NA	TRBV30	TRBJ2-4	CAWSEQGAPKNIQYF
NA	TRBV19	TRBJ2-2	CASSIRLGPTGELFF
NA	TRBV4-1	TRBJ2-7	CASSQDIPRRIYGEQYF